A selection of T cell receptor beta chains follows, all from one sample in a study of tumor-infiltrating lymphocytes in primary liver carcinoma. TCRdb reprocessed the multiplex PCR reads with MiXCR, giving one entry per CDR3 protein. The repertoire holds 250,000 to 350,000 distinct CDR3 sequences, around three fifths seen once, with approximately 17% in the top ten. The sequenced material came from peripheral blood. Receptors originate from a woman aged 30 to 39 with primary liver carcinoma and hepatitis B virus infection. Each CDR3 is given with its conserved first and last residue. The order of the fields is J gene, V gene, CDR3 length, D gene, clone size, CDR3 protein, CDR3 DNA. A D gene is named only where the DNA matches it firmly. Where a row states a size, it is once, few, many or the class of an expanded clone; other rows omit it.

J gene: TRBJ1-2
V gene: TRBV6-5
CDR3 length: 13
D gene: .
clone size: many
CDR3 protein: CASSYATGQGYTF
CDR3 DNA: TGTGCCAGCAGTTACGCGACAGGACAAGGCTACACCTTC

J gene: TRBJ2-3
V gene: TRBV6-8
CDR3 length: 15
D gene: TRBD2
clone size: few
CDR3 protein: CASSAKAGVADTQYF
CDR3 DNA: TGTGCCAGCAGTGCTAAAGCGGGAGTGGCAGATACGCAGTATTTT

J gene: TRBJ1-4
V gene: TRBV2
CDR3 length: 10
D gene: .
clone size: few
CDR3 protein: CASVTDKLFF
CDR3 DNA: TGTGCCAGCGTGACGGACAAACTGTTTTTT

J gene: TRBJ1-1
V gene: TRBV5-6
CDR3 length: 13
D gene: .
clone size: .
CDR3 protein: CASSSRGRTEAFF
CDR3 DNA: TGTGCCAGCAGCTCCAGGGGTAGGACTGAAGCTTTCTTT

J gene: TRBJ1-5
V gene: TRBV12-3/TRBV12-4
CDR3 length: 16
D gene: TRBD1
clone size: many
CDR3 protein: CASSDRDRPLNQPQHF
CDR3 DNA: TGTGCCAGCAGCGATAGGGACAGGCCTCTCAATCAGCCCCAGCATTTT

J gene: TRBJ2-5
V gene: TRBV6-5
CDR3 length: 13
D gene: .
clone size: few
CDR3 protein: CASSYSKGETQYF
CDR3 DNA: TGTGCCAGCAGTTACTCGAAGGGTGAGACCCAGTACTTC

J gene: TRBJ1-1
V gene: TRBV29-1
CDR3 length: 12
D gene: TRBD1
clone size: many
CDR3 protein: CSMGQGNTEAFF
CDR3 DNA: TGCAGCATGGGACAGGGGAACACTGAAGCTTTCTTT

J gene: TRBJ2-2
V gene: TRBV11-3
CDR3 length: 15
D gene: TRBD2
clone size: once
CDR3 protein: CASTHAGVVTGELFF
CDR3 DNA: TGTGCCAGCACTCATGCGGGAGTAGTCACCGGGGAGCTGTTCTTT

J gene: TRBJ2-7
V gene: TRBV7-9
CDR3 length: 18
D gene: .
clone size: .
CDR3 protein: CAGSLSRQGPAGIYEQYF
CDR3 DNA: TGTGCCGGCAGCTTAAGCCGACAGGGACCAGCGGGAATATACGAGCAGTACTTC

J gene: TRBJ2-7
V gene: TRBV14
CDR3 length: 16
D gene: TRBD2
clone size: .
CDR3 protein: CASSHEGTSRWYGQYF
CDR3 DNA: TGTGCCAGCAGCCATGAAGGGACTAGTCGTTGGTACGGGCAGTACTTC

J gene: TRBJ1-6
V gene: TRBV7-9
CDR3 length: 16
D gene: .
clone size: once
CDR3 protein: CASSLTGSAYNSPLHF
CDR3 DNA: TGTGCCAGCAGTTTAACAGGGAGCGCCTATAATTCACCCCTCCACTTT

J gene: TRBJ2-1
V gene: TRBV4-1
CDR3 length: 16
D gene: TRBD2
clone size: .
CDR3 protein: CASSQPRDYLYNKQFF
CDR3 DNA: TGCGCCAGCAGCCAGCCCCGGGACTACCTTTACAATAAGCAGTTCTTC

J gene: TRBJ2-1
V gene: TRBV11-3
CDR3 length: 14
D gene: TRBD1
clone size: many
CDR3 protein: CASSPGQGESEQFF
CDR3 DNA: TGTGCCAGCAGCCCGGGACAGGGGGAGAGTGAGCAGTTCTTC

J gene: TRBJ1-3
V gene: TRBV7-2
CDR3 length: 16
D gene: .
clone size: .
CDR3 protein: CVSSLNHVSSGNTIYF
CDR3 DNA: TGTGTCAGCAGCTTAAATCACGTGAGCTCTGGAAACACCATATATTTT

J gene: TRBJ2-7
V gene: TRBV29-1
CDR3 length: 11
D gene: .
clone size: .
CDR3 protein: CSEVKDYEQYF
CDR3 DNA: TGCAGCGAAGTCAAAGACTACGAGCAGTACTTC

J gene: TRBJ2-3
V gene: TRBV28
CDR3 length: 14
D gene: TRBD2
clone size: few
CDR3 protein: CASQRGGSTDTQYF
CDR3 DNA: TGTGCCAGCCAGCGGGGGGGGTCCACAGATACGCAGTATTTT

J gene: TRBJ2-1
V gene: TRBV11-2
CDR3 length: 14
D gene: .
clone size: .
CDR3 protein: CASSLTPDGYEQFF
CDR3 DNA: TGTGCCAGCAGCTTAACCCCGGACGGCTACGAGCAGTTCTTC

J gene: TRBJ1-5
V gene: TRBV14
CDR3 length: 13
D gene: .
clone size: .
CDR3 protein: CARSLQHNQPQHF
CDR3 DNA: TGTGCCAGGAGCCTACAGCACAATCAGCCCCAGCATTTT

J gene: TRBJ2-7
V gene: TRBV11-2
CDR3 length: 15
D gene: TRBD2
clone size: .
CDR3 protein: CASSLEAGGHVGQYF
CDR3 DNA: TGTGCCAGCAGCTTAGAGGCGGGAGGGCACGTCGGGCAGTACTTC

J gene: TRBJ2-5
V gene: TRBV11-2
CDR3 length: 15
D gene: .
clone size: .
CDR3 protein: CASSLAGARSETQNF
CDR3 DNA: TGTGCCAGTAGCTTAGCCGGAGCTCGGTCAGAGACCCAGAACTTC

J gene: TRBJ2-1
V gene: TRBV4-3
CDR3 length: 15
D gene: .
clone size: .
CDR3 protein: CTSSQEGFNYNEQFF
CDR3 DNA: TGCACCAGCAGCCAAGAGGGCTTCAACTACAATGAGCAGTTCTTC

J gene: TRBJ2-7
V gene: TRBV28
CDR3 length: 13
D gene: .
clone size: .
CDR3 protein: CASRKGHSDEQYF
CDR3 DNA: TGTGCCAGCAGAAAGGGTCATTCGGACGAGCAGTACTTC

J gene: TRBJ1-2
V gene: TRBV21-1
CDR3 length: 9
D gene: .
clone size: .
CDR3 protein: CPQIDGYTF
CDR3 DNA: TGTCCCCAGATTGATGGCTACACCTTC

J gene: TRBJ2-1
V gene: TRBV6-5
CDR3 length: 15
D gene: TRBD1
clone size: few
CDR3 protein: CASSLLTGRYNEQFF
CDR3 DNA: TGTGCCAGCAGTTTACTGACAGGGCGCTACAATGAGCAGTTCTTC

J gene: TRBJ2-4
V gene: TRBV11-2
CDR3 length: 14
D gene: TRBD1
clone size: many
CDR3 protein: CASTLDRGVNIQYF
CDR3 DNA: TGTGCCAGCACTCTGGACAGGGGGGTTAACATTCAGTACTTC

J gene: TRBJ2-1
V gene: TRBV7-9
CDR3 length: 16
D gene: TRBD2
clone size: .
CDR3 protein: CASSLLAGLRNNEQFF
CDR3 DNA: TGTGCCAGCAGCCTATTAGCGGGACTAAGGAACAATGAGCAGTTCTTC

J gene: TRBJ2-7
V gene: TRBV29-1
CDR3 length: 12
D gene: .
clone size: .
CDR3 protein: CSVDRQDDEQYF
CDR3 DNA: TGCAGCGTTGATCGTCAGGATGATGAGCAGTACTTC

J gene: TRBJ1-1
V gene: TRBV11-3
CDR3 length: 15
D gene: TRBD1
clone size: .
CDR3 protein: CVSSIRTGGITEAFF
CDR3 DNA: TGTGTCAGCAGCATACGGACAGGGGGCATTACAGAAGCTTTCTTT

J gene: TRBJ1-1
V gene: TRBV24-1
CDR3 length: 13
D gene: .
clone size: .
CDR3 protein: CATSDSRIRGAFF
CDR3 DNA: TGTGCCACCAGTGATTCGAGGATCCGGGGAGCTTTCTTT

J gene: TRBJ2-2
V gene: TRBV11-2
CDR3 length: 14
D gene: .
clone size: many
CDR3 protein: CASSHGVGTGELFF
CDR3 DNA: TGTGCCAGCAGCCATGGGGTTGGGACCGGGGAGCTGTTTTTT

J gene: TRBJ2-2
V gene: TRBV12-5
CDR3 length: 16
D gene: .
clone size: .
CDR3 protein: CASGLGGSFVTGELFF
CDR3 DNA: TGTGCTAGTGGTTTGGGAGGGAGCTTCGTCACCGGGGAGCTGTTTTTT

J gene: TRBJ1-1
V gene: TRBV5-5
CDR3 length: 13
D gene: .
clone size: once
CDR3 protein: CASGLAFLEEAFF
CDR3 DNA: TGTGCCAGCGGCTTGGCATTTTTGGAAGAGGCTTTCTTT

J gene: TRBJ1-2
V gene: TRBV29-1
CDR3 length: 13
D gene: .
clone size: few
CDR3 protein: CSVHDRQGFGYTF
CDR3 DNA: TGCAGCGTTCACGACAGGCAAGGCTTTGGCTACACCTTC

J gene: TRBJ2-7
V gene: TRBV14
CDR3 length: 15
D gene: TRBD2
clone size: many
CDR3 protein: CASSQGLAGPYEQYF
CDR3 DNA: TGCGCCAGCAGCCAAGGCCTAGCGGGGCCCTACGAGCAGTACTTC

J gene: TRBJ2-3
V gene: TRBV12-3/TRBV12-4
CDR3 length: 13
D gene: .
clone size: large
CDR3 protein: CASSYQYTDTQYF
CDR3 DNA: TGTGCCAGCAGTTATCAGTACACAGATACGCAGTATTTT

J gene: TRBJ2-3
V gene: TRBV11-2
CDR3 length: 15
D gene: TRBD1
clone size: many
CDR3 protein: CASSLGQAYTDTQYF
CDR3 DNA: TGTGCCAGCAGCCTGGGACAGGCTTACACAGATACGCAGTATTTT

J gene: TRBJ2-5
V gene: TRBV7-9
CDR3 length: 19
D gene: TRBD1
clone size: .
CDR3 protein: CASSSPFIPGQGARETQYF
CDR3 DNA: TGTGCCAGCAGCTCCCCCTTTATACCGGGACAGGGGGCCCGAGAGACCCAGTACTTC

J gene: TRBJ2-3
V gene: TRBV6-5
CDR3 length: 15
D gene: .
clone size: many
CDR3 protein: CASSYGLVNTDTQYF
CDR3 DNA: TGTGCCAGCAGTTACGGGCTAGTCAACACAGATACGCAGTATTTT

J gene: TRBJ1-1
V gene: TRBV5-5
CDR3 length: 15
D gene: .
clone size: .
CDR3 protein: CASSPRADRNTESFF
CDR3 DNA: TGTGCCAGCAGCCCTCGAGCGGACCGGAACACTGAATCTTTCTTT

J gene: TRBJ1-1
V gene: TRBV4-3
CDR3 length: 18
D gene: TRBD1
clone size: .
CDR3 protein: CASRPVTWTGRRNTEAFF
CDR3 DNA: TGCGCCAGCAGGCCCGTGACCTGGACAGGGAGGAGGAACACTGAAGCTTTCTTT

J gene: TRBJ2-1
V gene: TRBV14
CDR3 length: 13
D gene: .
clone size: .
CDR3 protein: CASSPYQGYEQFF
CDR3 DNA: TGTGCCAGCAGCCCATATCAGGGCTATGAGCAGTTCTTC

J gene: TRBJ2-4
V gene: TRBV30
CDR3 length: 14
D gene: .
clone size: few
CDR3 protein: CAWSVQVTKNIQYF
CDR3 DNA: TGTGCCTGGAGTGTACAGGTGACCAAAAACATTCAGTACTTC

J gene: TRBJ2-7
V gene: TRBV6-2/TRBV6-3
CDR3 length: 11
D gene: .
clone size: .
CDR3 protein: CASSPARRQYF
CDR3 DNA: TGTGCCAGCAGTCCCGCCCGGAGGCAGTACTTC

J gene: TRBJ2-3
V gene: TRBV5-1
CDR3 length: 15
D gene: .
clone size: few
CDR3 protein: CASSLDGDSTDTQYF
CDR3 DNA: TGCGCCAGCAGCTTGGACGGGGACAGCACAGATACGCAGTATTTT

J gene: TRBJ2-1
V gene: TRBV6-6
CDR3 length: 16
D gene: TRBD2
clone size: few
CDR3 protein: CASSYSFGTSLGEQFF
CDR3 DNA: TGTGCCAGCAGTTACTCGTTCGGGACTAGCTTGGGTGAGCAGTTCTTC

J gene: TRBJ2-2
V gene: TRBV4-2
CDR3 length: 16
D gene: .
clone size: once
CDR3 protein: CAGSPFGGANTGELFF
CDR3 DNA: TGTGCCGGCAGCCCCTTTGGCGGGGCGAACACCGGGGAGCTGTTTTTT

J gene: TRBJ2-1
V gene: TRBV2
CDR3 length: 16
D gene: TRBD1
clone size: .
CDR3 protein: CASNQFLGQGAGEQFF
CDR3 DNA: TGTGCCAGCAATCAATTCCTGGGACAGGGGGCCGGTGAGCAGTTCTTC

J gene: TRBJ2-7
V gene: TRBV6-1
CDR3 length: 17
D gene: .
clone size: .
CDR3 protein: CASSGATYWDNAYERYF
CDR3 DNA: TGTGCCAGCAGTGGAGCCACCTATTGGGACAACGCCTACGAGCGGTACTTC

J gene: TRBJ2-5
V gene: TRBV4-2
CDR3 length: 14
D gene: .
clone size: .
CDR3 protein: CASSERTVLGTQYF
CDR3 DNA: TGTGCCAGCAGCGAACGGACTGTCCTAGGTACCCAGTACTTC

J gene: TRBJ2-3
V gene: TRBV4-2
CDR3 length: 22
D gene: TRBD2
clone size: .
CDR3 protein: CANSQAGVARTSGSASTDTQYF
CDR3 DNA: TGTGCCAACAGCCAAGCGGGGGTAGCGAGGACTAGCGGGAGTGCTAGCACAGATACGCAGTATTTT

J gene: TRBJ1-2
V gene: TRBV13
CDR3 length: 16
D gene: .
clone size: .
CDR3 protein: CASSYRRDTGPYGYAF
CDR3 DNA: TGTGCCAGTAGCTATCGCCGGGACACAGGTCCCTATGGCTACGCCTTC

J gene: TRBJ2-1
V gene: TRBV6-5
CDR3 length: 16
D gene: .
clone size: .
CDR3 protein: CASSYINAQALNEQFF
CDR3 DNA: TGTGCCAGCAGTTACATCAACGCGCAGGCCCTTAATGAGCAGTTCTTC

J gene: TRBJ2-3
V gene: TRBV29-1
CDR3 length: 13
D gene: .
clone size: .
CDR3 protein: CSVAGQLADTQYF
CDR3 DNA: TGTAGCGTTGCAGGACAGCTCGCAGATACGCAGTATTTT

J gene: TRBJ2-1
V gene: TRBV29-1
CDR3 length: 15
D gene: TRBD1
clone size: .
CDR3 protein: CSGGPLGQGACEQFF
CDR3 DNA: TGCAGCGGAGGCCCACTAGGACAGGGGGCGTGTGAGCAGTTCTTC

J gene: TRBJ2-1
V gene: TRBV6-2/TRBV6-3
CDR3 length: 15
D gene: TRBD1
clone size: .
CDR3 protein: CASNFRGLPYIEQFF
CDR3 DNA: TGTGCCAGCAACTTCAGGGGGCTTCCCTACATTGAGCAGTTCTTC

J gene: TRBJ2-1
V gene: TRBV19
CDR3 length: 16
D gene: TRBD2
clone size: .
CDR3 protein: CASSLASGRGFHGQFF
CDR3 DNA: TGTGCCAGTAGTCTAGCTAGCGGGAGAGGGTTCCATGGGCAGTTCTTC

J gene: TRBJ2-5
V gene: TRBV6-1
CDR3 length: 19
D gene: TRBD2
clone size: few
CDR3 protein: CASSEVQPGLAGIVETQYF
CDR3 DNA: TGTGCCAGTAGTGAAGTTCAGCCGGGACTAGCGGGAATTGTTGAGACCCAGTACTTC

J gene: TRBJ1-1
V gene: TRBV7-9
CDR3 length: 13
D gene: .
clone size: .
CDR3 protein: CASSFFAGTEAFF
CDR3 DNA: TGTGCCAGCAGCTTTTTCGCGGGAACTGAAGCTTTCTTT

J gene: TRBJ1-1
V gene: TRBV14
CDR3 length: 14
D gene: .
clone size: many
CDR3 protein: CASSQDFRGTEAFF
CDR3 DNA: TGTGCCAGCAGCCAAGATTTCAGGGGCACTGAAGCTTTCTTT